This TCR beta chain is from a study of blood T cells in healthy people across ages. Germline lookup yields CDR1 MNHEY and CDR2 SVGEGT. CDR3 size: 15 residues. V lost 2 bases to trimming and J lost 3 bases, with 10 bases between them. No fewer than 7 million PBMCs went into each sample. Extracted total RNA amounted to at least 5.5 micrograms for each sample. Sample-barcoded 5' priming and a J-beta primer mix drove a second PCR of roughly 7 to 11 cycles. TCRdb reprocessed the 5' RACE reads with MiXCR, giving one entry per CDR3 protein. The table includes more than 1,400,000 distinct CDR3 sequences, around two fifths detected once.

The sample taken for sequencing was blood. The genes are TRBV6-2 or TRBV6-3 and TRBJ1-4; D unclear. This TCR derives from a woman between 18 and 29 years old in good health. The CDR3 loop reads CASSYLAKANEKLFF. In DNA, the CDR3 is TGTGCCAGCAGTTACCTCGCAAAGGCTAATGAAAAACTGTTTTTT.